Here is one T cell receptor beta chain with its context. Its antigen is still unknown. No much larger clone is present one base from it, and per-base qualities are unavailable. The data were obtained in a study of blood T cell repertoires in COVID-19 (dated by TCRdb to 2019 to 2021). About the investigation overall: Samples from collaborators originated in the United States, Italy and Spain and spanned both the acute and convalescent phases of COVID-19. The material from the prospective study consisted of cDNA or gDNA derived from T cells, B-cell-depleted T cells, or PBMCs. Subjects who had been exposed to COVID-19, were actively infected with it, or had recovered from it provided the deeply sampled blood TCRbeta repertoires that made up the dataset. The repertoires were released in a freely available public database intended as a resource for research on the immune response to SARS-CoV-2. The samples were drawn from the first 160 participants of the ongoing ImmuneRACE study and from over 950 subjects provided by 6 global collaborators. Nearly every sample came with metadata listing a de-identified subject ID, COVID-19 status, age in years and sex. Where available, HLA class I and class II types were taken from metadata supplied by the sample provider and were not determined by assay-based typing.

TCRbeta CDR3 regions were amplified from genomic DNA using the immunoSEQ Assay, a bias-controlled multiplex PCR. On the authors' methods: Nucleated cell counts per sample were estimated from amplification of reference gene primers within the assay. To quantify the absolute abundance of each unique TCRbeta CDR3 rearrangement, sequence reads were collapsed and filtered. For each sample, productive Simpson clonality was calculated as the square root of Simpson's diversity index across productive rearrangements. This immuneACCESS table, as held by TCRdb, lists in-frame sequences with V and J called but not all clones. Of the missing ones, under half trace to an unresolved V gene in checked studies; the others have no known cause. V and J calls and clone size come straight from that table; D and trimming were deduced from the DNA. Recorded for this sample are 150,000 to 200,000 clones; around nine tenths of them occurred a single time. 5% to 8.5% of the sample comes from the top ten.

Enrolling through a virtual design, the prospective study's participants ranged in age from roughly 18 to 95 years and lived across 24 United States geographic areas. To assign participants to cohorts, the prospective study relied on clinical history that participants themselves reported in a screening survey and a study questionnaire. Recovered participants in ImmuneRACE Cohort 3 were defined by two consecutive negative NP/OP PCR tests, clearance by a healthcare professional, or resolution of symptoms. Mobile phlebotomists in the prospective study collected whole blood, serum and a nasopharyngeal or oropharyngeal swab from every participant. Prospective study participants could optionally give additional blood draws and questionnaires over a roughly 2-month period. Prospective study blood samples were shipped either frozen or at room temperature before DNA extraction. The full study reports these points: How much clinical and demographic metadata was included differed by source and by participant, and the metadata was provided uncurated.

There are 15 amino acids in the CDR3, from cysteine to phenylalanine inclusive. The DNA shown is the 45-base CDR3, in frame from base 1. The germline V gene (reference sequence) supplies CDR1 WNHNN and CDR2 SYGVQD. V has 4 bases trimmed and J has 1 base trimmed; junction bases matching no gene number 4. Material for sequencing was PBMCs or T cells enriched from blood (not recorded which). This TCR came from a woman between 45 and 65 years old who had recovered from COVID-19. This sequence uses TRBV10-1 and TRBJ1-1; 9 central bases correspond to TRBD1. The CDR3: CASSAGQGTNTEAFF. The bases read TGCGCCAGCAGTGCTGGACAGGGGACGAACACTGAAGCTTTCTTT.